What follows describes a single TCR beta chain. Its antigen is not identified. The sample is drawn from a study of Ad26.COV2.S vaccination and SARS-CoV-2 variants. TCRdb's table, derived via immunoSEQ multiplex PCR, lists solely in-frame clones and lacks some. The sample has 300,000 to 400,000 clones, under 95% seen once. The study's findings and limits: With respect to non-spike TCR breadth, vaccine and placebo recipients were similar. Possibly, TCR breadth and depth analyses underestimated total T cell responses.

Trimming at V came to 3 bases and at J to 1 base, leaving 5 bases not matched to a gene. Per germline, CDR1 SGHTA and CDR2 FQGNSA. The CDR3 is 16 amino acids. The sequence came from a human donor who had recovered from COVID-19. The sequences come from peripheral blood, collected after recovery from COVID-19. This chain connects TRBV7-2 to TRBJ2-3, with 9 positions matching TRBD1. The CDR3 spells CASSFGTGRGTDTQYF. The CDR3 nucleotides are TGTGCCAGCAGCTTCGGGACAGGGAGGGGCACAGATACGCAGTATTTT.